This TCR beta chain was found in a study of identifying expanded T cells in peripheral blood. The V gene's germline CDR1 is SGHVS and CDR2 FQNEAQ. Trimming took 5 bases from V and 7 from J; bases not matched to a gene: 7. This CDR3 contains 14 residues. Libraries were prepared by immunoSEQ multiplex PCR; TCRdb keeps only in-frame clonotypes and omits some of them. The sample yields tens of thousands of clones, 65% to 85% seen once. Study results and limitations: Approximately 1.1 clones differed between technical replicates, versus about 15 and 19 over time. Clone count variance between approximately 2-week samples rose with total template count.

For this clone: Its antigen remains unknown.

The source is a person between 18 and 70 years old in good health. Material: blood. This chain uses TRBV7-8 with TRBJ2-7, with 11 bases fitting TRBD1. The CDR3 DNA sequence: TGTGCCAGCAGCAAGGACAGGGGGCAGGGGGAGCAGTACTTC. Protein sequence: CASSKDRGQGEQYF.